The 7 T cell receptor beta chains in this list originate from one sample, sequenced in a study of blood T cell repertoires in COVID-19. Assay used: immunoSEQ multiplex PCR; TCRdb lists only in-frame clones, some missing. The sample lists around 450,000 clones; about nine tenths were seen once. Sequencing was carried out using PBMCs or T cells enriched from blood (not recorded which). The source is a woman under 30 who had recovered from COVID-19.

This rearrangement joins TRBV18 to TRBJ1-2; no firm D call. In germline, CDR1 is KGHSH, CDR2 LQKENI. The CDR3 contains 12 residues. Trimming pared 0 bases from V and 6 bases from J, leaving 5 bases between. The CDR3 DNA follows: TGTGCCAGCTCACCACCGGAGGATGGCTACACCTTC. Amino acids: CASSPPEDGYTF.

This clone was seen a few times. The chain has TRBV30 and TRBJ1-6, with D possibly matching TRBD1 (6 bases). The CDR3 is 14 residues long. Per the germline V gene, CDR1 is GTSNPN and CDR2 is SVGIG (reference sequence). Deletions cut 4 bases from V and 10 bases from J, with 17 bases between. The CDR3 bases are TGTGCCTGGAACTGGGACACAGTAGTATCACCCCTCCACTTT. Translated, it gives CAWNWDTVVSPLHF.

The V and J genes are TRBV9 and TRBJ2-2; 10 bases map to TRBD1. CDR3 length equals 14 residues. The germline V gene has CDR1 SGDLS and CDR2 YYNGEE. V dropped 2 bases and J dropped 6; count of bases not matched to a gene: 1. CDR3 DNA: TGTGCCAGCAGCGTCGGACAGGGGGCCGGGGAGCTGTTTTTT. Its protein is CASSVGQGAGELFF.

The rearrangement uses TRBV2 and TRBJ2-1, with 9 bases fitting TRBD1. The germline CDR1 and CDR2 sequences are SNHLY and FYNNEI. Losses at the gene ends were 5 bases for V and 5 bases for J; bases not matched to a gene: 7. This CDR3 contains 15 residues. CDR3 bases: TGTGCCAGCAGTAGCGACAGGGGGGCTGACAATGAGCAGTTCTTC. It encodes CASSSDRGADNEQFF.

Here the CDR3 reads CASSVEGAGGYTF. DNA of the CDR3: TGTGCCAGCAGTGTGGAGGGGGCGGGTGGCTACACCTTC. The rearrangement uses TRBV27 and TRBJ1-2; 7 nucleotides agree with TRBD1. The CDR3 is 13 amino acids. Germline loops: CDR1 MNHEY, CDR2 SMNVEV (reference sequence). V was pared by 5 bases and J by 7 bases, with 7 bases of the junction left unmatched.

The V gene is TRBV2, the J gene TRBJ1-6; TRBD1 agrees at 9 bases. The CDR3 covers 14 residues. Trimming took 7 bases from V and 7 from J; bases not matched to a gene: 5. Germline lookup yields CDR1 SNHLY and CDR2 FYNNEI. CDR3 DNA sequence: TGTGCCAGCATGGGGACAGGGTCGAATTCACCCCTCCACTTT. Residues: CASMGTGSNSPLHF.

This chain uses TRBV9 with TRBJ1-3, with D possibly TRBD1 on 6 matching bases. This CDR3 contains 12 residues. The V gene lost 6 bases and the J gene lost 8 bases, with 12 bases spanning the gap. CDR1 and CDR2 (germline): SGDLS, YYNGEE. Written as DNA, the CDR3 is TGTGCCAGCAATACAGGGACGGACACCATATATTTT. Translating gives CASNTGTDTIYF.